This T cell receptor (beta chain) was found in a study of blood T cell repertoires in COVID-19. Study overall: Some COVID-19 samples were acute and others convalescent; all came from the United States, Italy and Spain. Nucleic acid was either cDNA or gDNA, and it came from T cells, B-cell-depleted T cells, or PBMCs.

In the original processing: Amplification with reference gene primers provided the estimates of nucleated cell counts. Using immunoSEQ multiplex PCR, the repertoire was profiled, and TCRdb retains in-frame clones only, with some absent. The V and J calls and clone size are taken from that table; D and trimming were inferred from the DNA. The sample holds about 120,000 clones, approximately 82% seen once. The J segment lost 4 bases and the V segment lost 7 bases, leaving 4 bases of the junction unmatched. Germline V CDR1 and CDR2: LGHDT, YNNKEL (reference sequence). The CDR3 sequence is 14 residues long.

The chain links TRBV3-1 (or the pseudogene TRBV3-2) to TRBJ2-1; TRBD1 aligns across 10 bases. The source of this sequence is an older man with active or convalescent COVID-19. The specimen was peripheral blood. CDR3 protein: CASKSGQGYNEQFF. The CDR3 DNA is TGTGCCAGCAAATCGGGACAGGGGTACAATGAGCAGTTCTTC.